This T cell receptor (beta chain) was captured by sequencing in a study of CD8 T cells in Susac syndrome. After extraction with the RNeasy kit, 0.5 to 1 ug of the RNA was reverse transcribed using random hexamers. Coverage of TCR beta CDR3 amplification by immunoSEQ multiplex PCR extended to 54 Vbeta and 13 Jbeta. TCRdb recomputed calls from the immunoSEQ multiplex PCR reads with MiXCR, one row per CDR3 protein. This sample has approximately 300,000 distinct CDR3 sequences; almost 85% occur once, and the top ten carry 0.2% to 0.25%. CD8+ and CD4+ T cells taken from blood had their TCR beta sequenced. Treatment-naive patients with stable or active relapsing-remitting disease were the multiple sclerosis controls. Negative magnetic isolation gave CD8+ and CD4+ cells; FACS enriched CD8+ TEMRA. Germline-derived CDR1 and CDR2 are SGHNT and YYREEE (reference sequence). V lost 4 bases to trimming and J lost 0 bases; unmatched junction nucleotides: 13. This CDR3 is built from 18 residues.

The rearrangement links TRBV5-4 to TRBJ2-7; 10 nucleotides align to TRBD2. This TCR was recovered from a human donor with multiple sclerosis. Sequenced input: CD8+ T cells from PBMCs. CDR3 in DNA: TGTGCCAGCAGCCCACGGACTAGCGGAGGGGGAAGCTCCTACGAGCAGTACTTC. Its translation is CASSPRTSGGGSSYEQYF. The full variable domain, rest sourced from reference TRBV5-4 and TRBJ2-7, is ETGVTQSPTHLIKTRGQQVTLRCSSQSGHNTVSWYQQALGQGPQFIFQYYREEENGRGNFPPRFSGLQFPNYSSELNVNALELDDSALYLCASSPRTSGGGSSYEQYFGPGTRLTVT.